These T cell receptor beta chains were read from a single sample in a study of T-cell reconstitution after alpha-beta-depleted transplantation in children. From the PCR reads, TCRdb called clonotypes with MiXCR, one entry per CDR3 protein. The data show 490,000 or so distinct CDR3 sequences, with around 13% seen just once and around 6% held by the top ten. Sequencing was performed on PBMCs from the stem cell graft donor, taken from the stem cell graft. The source of these receptors is a human donor who donated a stem cell graft to a child with combined immunodeficiency. The CDR3 runs from the conserved cysteine through the conserved F or W. The order of the fields is D gene, V gene, clone size, J gene, CDR3 DNA, CDR3 protein. The D gene is left open where the match is weak. Clone size is shown for a subset of rows, as once, few, many or a class of expanded clone.

d_call: NA
v_call: TRBV7-9
clone_size: few
j_call: TRBJ2-1
cdr3_nt: TGTGCCAGCAGCATTCTACTCTACAATGAGCAGTTCTTC
cdr3_aa: CASSILLYNEQFF

d_call: TRBD1
v_call: TRBV10-2
clone_size: NA
j_call: TRBJ2-7
cdr3_nt: TGCGCCACGGGAGCAGGGGGCATCGACGAGCAGTACTTC
cdr3_aa: CATGAGGIDEQYF

d_call: TRBD1
v_call: TRBV12-3/TRBV12-4
clone_size: many
j_call: TRBJ2-7
cdr3_nt: TGTGCCAGCAGGCCTGGGACAGGCTACGAGCAGTACTTC
cdr3_aa: CASRPGTGYEQYF

d_call: NA
v_call: TRBV12-3/TRBV12-4
clone_size: few
j_call: TRBJ2-5
cdr3_nt: TGTGCCAGCAGTCCCGGGTTAGAGGGATCAGGAGAGACCCAGTACTTC
cdr3_aa: CASSPGLEGSGETQYF

d_call: TRBD2
v_call: TRBV20-1
clone_size: many
j_call: TRBJ2-1
cdr3_nt: TGCAGTGCTGGGACTAGCGGAAAAAACAATGAGCAGTTCTTC
cdr3_aa: CSAGTSGKNNEQFF

d_call: NA
v_call: TRBV21-1
clone_size: few
j_call: TRBJ2-7
cdr3_nt: TGTGCCAGTCCCCTTGGACTAGCGGGCTACCAGACCTACGAGCAGTACTTC
cdr3_aa: CASPLGLAGYQTYEQYF

d_call: TRBD1
v_call: TRBV24-1
clone_size: NA
j_call: TRBJ2-2
cdr3_nt: TGTGCCACCAGTGATTTGAAAGGACAGGGGACCCCCGGGGAGCTGTTTTTT
cdr3_aa: CATSDLKGQGTPGELFF

d_call: NA
v_call: TRBV9
clone_size: NA
j_call: TRBJ1-5
cdr3_nt: TGTGCCAGCAGCCTAACAGGAAACAATCAGCCCCAGCATTTT
cdr3_aa: CASSLTGNNQPQHF

d_call: NA
v_call: TRBV5-1
clone_size: many
j_call: TRBJ2-3
cdr3_nt: TGCGCCAGCAGCTTGGAATGGGCAGATACGCAGTATTTT
cdr3_aa: CASSLEWADTQYF

d_call: NA
v_call: TRBV24-1
clone_size: NA
j_call: TRBJ2-3
cdr3_nt: TGTGCCACCAGTGACCACTTCAGGGATACGCAGTATTTT
cdr3_aa: CATSDHFRDTQYF

d_call: NA
v_call: TRBV25-1
clone_size: NA
j_call: TRBJ2-2
cdr3_nt: TGTGCCAGCAGTGAATTTGAAGGGGAGCTGTTTTTT
cdr3_aa: CASSEFEGELFF

d_call: NA
v_call: TRBV7-2
clone_size: NA
j_call: TRBJ2-3
cdr3_nt: TGTGCCAGCAGCTTAGCAGGACAGCCAAGCACAGATACGCAGTATTTT
cdr3_aa: CASSLAGQPSTDTQYF

d_call: NA
v_call: TRBV11-3
clone_size: NA
j_call: TRBJ2-1
cdr3_nt: TGTGCCAGCAGCTCGATATTTGAAATTTACAATGAGCAGTTCTTC
cdr3_aa: CASSSIFEIYNEQFF

d_call: TRBD2
v_call: TRBV19
clone_size: NA
j_call: TRBJ2-3
cdr3_nt: TGTGCCAGTAGCAAAACTAGCGGGAGATTGGCAGATACGCAGTATTTT
cdr3_aa: CASSKTSGRLADTQYF

d_call: TRBD2
v_call: TRBV12-3/TRBV12-4
clone_size: many
j_call: TRBJ2-1
cdr3_nt: TGTGCCAGCAGTTCTCTACTAGCGGGGGAGCAGTTCTTC
cdr3_aa: CASSSLLAGEQFF

d_call: NA
v_call: TRBV6-1
clone_size: few
j_call: TRBJ2-1
cdr3_nt: TGTGCCAGCAGTCAACCCGGGTCCCCCGCGAATGAGCAGTTCTTC
cdr3_aa: CASSQPGSPANEQFF

d_call: NA
v_call: TRBV7-2
clone_size: NA
j_call: TRBJ1-4
cdr3_nt: TGTGCCAGCTCGGGGCAGGCTAATGAAAAACTGTTTTTT
cdr3_aa: CASSGQANEKLFF

d_call: NA
v_call: TRBV7-9
clone_size: NA
j_call: TRBJ1-4
cdr3_nt: TGTGCCAGCAGCCGCCAGGAACCACTCGACAGACTGTTTTTT
cdr3_aa: CASSRQEPLDRLFF

d_call: TRBD2
v_call: TRBV7-3
clone_size: NA
j_call: TRBJ2-1
cdr3_nt: TGTGCCAGCAGCTCGGGGGGACTAGCGGAGAACAATGAGCAGTTCTTC
cdr3_aa: CASSSGGLAENNEQFF

d_call: NA
v_call: TRBV12-3/TRBV12-4
clone_size: many
j_call: TRBJ2-1
cdr3_nt: TGTGCCAGCAGTCCTGGAGGGGGGGCGTCCACAACAAATGAGCAGTTCTTC
cdr3_aa: CASSPGGGASTTNEQFF

d_call: TRBD2
v_call: TRBV27
clone_size: NA
j_call: TRBJ2-1
cdr3_nt: TGTGCCAGCAGTTTTGGGACTAGCAAAATCAATGAGCAGTTCTTC
cdr3_aa: CASSFGTSKINEQFF

d_call: TRBD2
v_call: TRBV29-1
clone_size: many
j_call: TRBJ2-1
cdr3_nt: TGCAGCGTTGAAGGTGGTTTTAGCGGGAGACAAAGCTCCTACAATGAGCAGTTCTTC
cdr3_aa: CSVEGGFSGRQSSYNEQFF

d_call: TRBD1
v_call: TRBV7-9
clone_size: many
j_call: TRBJ2-1
cdr3_nt: TGTGCCAGCACTTTCCGGGACAGGAGCTACAATGAGCAGTTCTTC
cdr3_aa: CASTFRDRSYNEQFF

d_call: NA
v_call: TRBV18
clone_size: few
j_call: TRBJ1-1
cdr3_nt: TGTGCCAGCTCACCACGGGGCTCCAGATGGACTGAAGCTTTCTTT
cdr3_aa: CASSPRGSRWTEAFF

d_call: TRBD2
v_call: TRBV4-3
clone_size: NA
j_call: TRBJ2-5
cdr3_nt: TGCGCCAGCAGCCAAGAATACAGCCTAGCGGGAGTAGAGACCCAGTACTTC
cdr3_aa: CASSQEYSLAGVETQYF

d_call: NA
v_call: TRBV5-8
clone_size: many
j_call: TRBJ2-1
cdr3_nt: TGTGCCAGCAGCCGACTCCACAATGAGCAGTTCTTC
cdr3_aa: CASSRLHNEQFF

d_call: TRBD2
v_call: TRBV6-2/TRBV6-3
clone_size: NA
j_call: TRBJ2-1
cdr3_nt: TGTGCCAGCAGCCATCGGGAGGGCCATTACAATGAGCAGTTCTTC
cdr3_aa: CASSHREGHYNEQFF

d_call: TRBD2
v_call: TRBV27
clone_size: many
j_call: TRBJ2-1
cdr3_nt: TGTGCCAGCACCGGGGGGGCGGGATACAATGAGCAGTTCTTC
cdr3_aa: CASTGGAGYNEQFF

d_call: TRBD2
v_call: TRBV20-1
clone_size: NA
j_call: TRBJ2-1
cdr3_nt: TGCAGTGCGGCTCTAGCGGCTGAGCAGTTCTTC
cdr3_aa: CSAALAAEQFF

d_call: NA
v_call: TRBV27
clone_size: many
j_call: TRBJ1-3
cdr3_nt: TGTGCCAGTTCCGCCGGGGGAAACACCATATATTTT
cdr3_aa: CASSAGGNTIYF

d_call: TRBD2
v_call: TRBV20-1
clone_size: NA
j_call: TRBJ2-1
cdr3_nt: TGCAGTGCTCTCCCCAGGACTAGCTCCTACAATGAGCAGTTCTTC
cdr3_aa: CSALPRTSSYNEQFF

d_call: NA
v_call: TRBV5-1
clone_size: many
j_call: TRBJ2-2
cdr3_nt: TGTGCCAGCAGTAGTGGGGGGACCGGGGAGCTGTTTTTT
cdr3_aa: CASSSGGTGELFF